This T cell receptor (beta chain) derives from a study of blood T cell repertoires in COVID-19. In the study overall: Material from acute and convalescent COVID-19 was sourced from the United States, Italy and Spain. T cells, B-cell-depleted T cells, or PBMCs provided the cDNA or gDNA that served as material.

CDR3 length: 14 amino acids. Germline V gives CDR1 MDHEN, CDR2 SYDVKM. Trimming removed 4 bases from V and 6 bases from J; junction bases left unmatched: 5. Original data processing: Amplified reference gene primers provided the basis for estimating nucleated cell counts. TCRdb's table, derived via immunoSEQ multiplex PCR, lists solely in-frame clones and lacks some. Clone size and the V and J calls come from that table; the DNA yielded D and trimming. The sample lists roughly 300,000 clones; around 87% were seen once. V gene TRBV28 combines with J gene TRBJ2-7; 11 bases align to TRBD2. This sequence originates from a woman in her fifties or sixties who had recovered from COVID-19. The sequenced material came from peripheral blood. Here the CDR3 reads CASSSPLAGGEQYF. CDR3 nucleotides: TGTGCCAGCAGTTCACCCCTAGCGGGAGGCGAGCAGTACTTC.